Below, 2 T cell receptor beta chains from the same sample are listed, as sequenced in a study of blood T cells in healthy people across ages. It was with a sample-barcoded 5' primer and a J-beta primer mix that a second PCR of roughly 7 to 12 cycles was run. MiXCR, applied by TCRdb to the 5' RACE reads, yields one record per CDR3 protein. The repertoire consists of 1.5 million to 2 million distinct CDR3 sequences, with 30% to 35% occurring once and the leading ten covering approximately 11%. The sample was blood. Receptors originate from a woman between 25 and 40 years old in good health.

This clonotype was seen more than once but under ten times. The rearrangement links TRBV20-1 to TRBJ2-2; 9 bases agree with TRBD2. Germline V gene data show CDR1 as DFQATT and CDR2 as SNEGSKA (reference sequence). The CDR3 extends over 14 amino acids. Trimming took 3 bases from V and 6 from J; bases not matched to a gene: 5. The CDR3 spells CSARTSGGAGELFF. Written as DNA, the CDR3 is TGCAGTGCTAGGACTAGCGGTGGCGCCGGGGAGCTGTTTTTT.

The V call is TRBV4-1, the J call TRBJ2-5; a weak D match, TRBD2 (5 bases). The V gene's germline CDR1 is MGHRA and CDR2 YSYEKL. This CDR3 contains 14 residues. With 7 bases removed from V and 7 bases from J, the gap between germline ends came to 19 bases. This CDR3 reads CASIQFTVSATQYF. CDR3 bases: TGCGCCAGCATTCAATTCACAGTTAGCGCGACCCAGTACTTC.